Shown below are 14 T cell receptor beta chains from a single sample sequenced in a study of blood T cell repertoires in COVID-19. Sequencing used immunoSEQ multiplex PCR; TCRdb keeps in-frame clones, though not all of them. The data contain around 100,000 clones, roughly 80% of them singletons. The sequencing sample was made of peripheral blood. The receptors originated from a human donor in a cohort sampled during active COVID-19.

The gene calls are TRBV13 and TRBJ2-7; 8 bases line up with TRBD1. V gave up 4 bases and J gave up 6 bases; unmatched junction bases: 8. There are 14 residues in the CDR3. Germline V CDR1 and CDR2: PRHDT, FYEKMQ (reference sequence). CDR3 region: CASSSPTGDPEQYF. The CDR3 DNA reads as TGTGCCAGCAGCTCCCCGACAGGGGATCCCGAGCAGTACTTC.

The rearrangement joins TRBV29-1 to TRBJ2-3, with D perhaps TRBD2 (6 bases). CDR3 length: 13 residues. V gave up 6 bases and J gave up 1 base, with 11 bases separating them. Germline assignment: CDR1 SQVTM and CDR2 ANQGSEA. The CDR3: CSVRASGTDTQYF. CDR3 sequence (DNA): TGCAGCGTACGGGCTAGCGGCACAGATACGCAGTATTTT.

This clone was seen only once. This sequence joins TRBV6-1 and TRBJ1-2; unclear D gene. Germline assignment: CDR1 MNHNS and CDR2 SASEGT. The CDR3 consists of 15 residues. The CDR3 loop is CGCSERRPANYGYTF. The CDR3 nucleotides read TGTGGCTGCAGTGAAAGGCGTCCAGCGAACTATGGCTACACCTTC.

This chain links TRBV5-5 with TRBJ1-6, with D possibly matching TRBD1 (5 bases). The CDR3 runs 14 residues. The V gene lost 4 bases and the J gene lost 7 bases, with 12 bases spanning the gap. Germline CDR1 SGHKS, CDR2 YYEKEE (reference sequence). The CDR3 is CASSTEPGNSPLHF. The CDR3 DNA reads as TGTGCCAGCAGCACCGAACCAGGGAATTCACCCCTCCACTTT.

V and J are TRBV27 and TRBJ2-6; possible D gene TRBD2, 6 bases. The CDR3 consists of 20 residues. Between the trimmed V and J ends, which lost 4 bases and 2 bases, there was a span of 24 bases. Germline V gene lookup returns CDR1 MNHEY and CDR2 SMNVEV (reference sequence). The CDR3 loop is CASSSPGRGTPGAGANVLTF. CDR3 coding DNA: TGTGCCAGCAGTTCCCCGGGACGTGGGACGCCGGGGGCTGGGGCCAACGTCCTGACTTTC.

The chain combines TRBV7-3 with TRBJ2-7; TRBD1 is a possible D gene (5 bases). Germline CDR1 reads SGHTA; CDR2 reads FQGTGA. The CDR3 loop spans 12 amino acids. V was clipped by 7 bases and J by 4 bases, with 11 bases between them. For the CDR3, the DNA is TGTGCCAGCAACCAAAGGGGATACGAGCAGTACTTC. The encoded protein is CASNQRGYEQYF.

In its sample, this clone was seen a few times. V is TRBV7-9 and J is TRBJ2-1, with TRBD1 identical over 8 bases. From germline, CDR1 is SEHNR and CDR2 FQNEAQ (reference sequence). J lost 7 bases, V lost 6 bases, and 11 bases had no gene match. The CDR3 contains 15 residues. The CDR3: CASRPDRVGGNEQFF. CDR3 bases: TGTGCCAGCAGGCCGGACAGGGTAGGGGGGAATGAGCAGTTCTTC.

V usage is TRBV27 and J usage is TRBJ1-5; D is unresolved. In germline, CDR1 is MNHEY, CDR2 SMNVEV (reference sequence). CDR3 length: 15 residues. V was clipped by 5 bases and J by 5 bases, with 16 bases between them. CDR3 DNA sequence: TGTGCCAGCAGTAAAAGAGGGATTCCGGATCAGCCCCAGCATTTT. Translating it yields CASSKRGIPDQPQHF.

This chain uses TRBV4-3 with TRBJ1-5; D perhaps matches TRBD1 (6 bases). The V end lost 0 bases, the J end lost 1 base, and 13 bases lay between the germline ends. CDR3 length: 17 amino acids. The germline gives CDR1 LGHNA, CDR2 YSLEER. CDR3 sequence (DNA): TGCGCCAGCAGCCAAGATTACGGGCAGGGGAGCAATCAGCCCCAGCATTTT. Amino acid sequence: CASSQDYGQGSNQPQHF.

The chain has TRBV18 and TRBJ2-7; TRBD1 is a possible D gene (6 bases). V was clipped by 2 bases and J by 5 bases, with 19 bases between them. The CDR3 loop spans 16 amino acids. Germline V gene data show CDR1 as KGHSH and CDR2 as LQKENI. This chain's CDR3 is CASSPSRDRTPDEQYF. In nucleotides, the CDR3 is TGTGCCAGCTCACCATCCCGAGACAGGACCCCCGACGAGCAGTACTTC.

The J gene is TRBJ1-1, the V gene TRBV18, with a weak D call TRBD1 (6 bases). This CDR3 comprises 14 residues. Trimming cost V 2 bases and J 5 bases, with 12 bases left between them. Per germline, CDR1 KGHSH and CDR2 LQKENI. The CDR3 sequence: CASSPSAGDTEAFF. CDR3 coding DNA: TGTGCCAGCTCACCATCAGCAGGGGATACTGAAGCTTTCTTT.

The chain recombines TRBV13 with TRBJ1-6; a possible D gene is TRBD1 (5 bases). CDR1 and CDR2 (germline): PRHDT, FYEKMQ (reference sequence). The CDR3 has 14 residues. Deletions cut 3 bases from V and 7 bases from J, with 10 bases between. The CDR3 spells CASSFDSLNSPLHF. DNA for the CDR3: TGTGCCAGCAGCTTCGACAGTCTGAATTCACCCCTCCACTTT. Complete variable domain (other parts from reference TRBV13 and TRBJ1-6): AAGVIQSPRHLIKEKRETATLKCYPIPRHDTVYWYQQGPGQDPQFLISFYEKMQSDKGSIPDRFSAQQFSDYHSELNMSSLELGDSALYFCASSFDSLNSPLHFGNGTRLTVT.

This chain uses TRBV28 with TRBJ2-2; 7 nucleotides line up with TRBD1. The V and J ends lost 3 bases and 4 bases, in that order; junction bases with no gene match: 5. Germline V gene sequence: CDR1 MDHEN, CDR2 SYDVKM. CDR3 length equals 15 residues. The CDR3 nucleotides read TGTGCCAGCAGTTTTCTACAGGGGAGCACCGGGGAGCTGTTTTTT. Residues: CASSFLQGSTGELFF. Together with reference TRBV28 and TRBJ2-2, the CDR3 gives the full variable domain: DVKVTQSSRYLVKRTGEKVFLECVQDMDHENMFWYRQDPGLGLRLIYFSYDVKMKEKGDIPEGYSVSREKKERFSLILESASTNQTSMYLCASSFLQGSTGELFFGEGSRLTVL.

V gene TRBV25-1 combines with J gene TRBJ1-3; maybe TRBD1 (5 bases). The CDR3 is 15 residues long. The V and J ends lost 1 base and 5 bases respectively, with 12 bases between them. The germline V gene encodes CDR1 MGHDK and CDR2 SYGVNS. CDR3 residues: CASSESGGARNTIYF. Here the CDR3 DNA reads TGTGCCAGCAGTGAATCAGGAGGGGCTAGAAACACCATATATTTT.